The 29 T cell receptor beta chains listed next were all sequenced from one sample in a study of post-analysis software for immune sequencing data. Each TCR beta cDNA library carried unique molecular identifiers. MiXCR, applied by TCRdb to the PCR reads, yields one record per CDR3 protein. The sample includes under 200,000 distinct CDR3 sequences, 29% of them seen just once. No antigen is known for these receptors. Findings and limits, study-wide: TRBV segments more frequent in patients than in controls numbered roughly 5 and included TRBV5-6, TRBV5-1 and TRBV20-1.

Sequenced: blood. The source of these receptors is a girl aged 2 to 17 with multiple sclerosis.

This sequence joins TRBV20-1 and TRBJ2-7; possibly TRBD1 for D (6 bases). Germline V CDR1 and CDR2: DFQATT, SNEGSKA (reference sequence). The germline V and J ends were trimmed by 0 bases and 2 bases, with 11 bases remaining between them. This CDR3 spans 14 amino acids. The chain's CDR3 is CSARDTNRAYEQYF. DNA for the CDR3: TGCAGTGCTAGAGATACGAACAGGGCCTACGAGCAGTACTTC.

The sample holds a few counts of this clonotype. The chain recombines TRBV28 with TRBJ2-1; weak D call: TRBD2 (5 bases). CDR3 length: 15 amino acids. Germline V gene sequence: CDR1 MDHEN, CDR2 SYDVKM. Trimming stripped 7 bases from V and 2 bases from J, with 15 bases between. The CDR3 loop is CASTKSGGPYNEQFF. CDR3 nucleotide sequence: TGTGCCAGCACCAAAAGCGGCGGCCCCTACAATGAGCAGTTCTTC. The entire variable domain, with the rest obtained from reference TRBV28 and TRBJ2-1, is as follows: DVKVTQSSRYLVKRTGEKVFLECVQDMDHENMFWYRQDPGLGLRLIYFSYDVKMKEKGDIPEGYSVSREKKERFSLILESASTNQTSMYLCASTKSGGPYNEQFFGPGTRLTVL.

In this sample, this clonotype turned up many times. This chain links TRBV7-6 with TRBJ2-1; D possibly corresponds to TRBD2 (5 bases). Trimming removed 5 bases at V and 3 bases at J, with 11 bases between. CDR3 length equals 14 residues. Germline-derived CDR1 and CDR2 are SGHVS and FNYEAQ. CDR3 nucleotides: TGTGCCAGCAGCCCAGCGGAGAACTACAATGAGCAGTTCTTC. Protein product: CASSPAENYNEQFF. Full variable domain (outside the CDR3, taken from reference TRBV7-6 and TRBJ2-1): GAGVSQSPRYKVTKRGQDVALRCDPISGHVSLYWYRQALGQGPEFLTYFNYEAQQDKSGLPNDRFSAERPEGSISTLTIQRTEQRDSAMYRCASSPAENYNEQFFGPGTRLTVL.

This clonotype appeared many times. The gene calls are TRBV4-1 and TRBJ1-6; D ambiguous. The V and J ends lost 2 bases and 7 bases respectively, with 18 bases between them. The CDR3 runs to 17 residues. Looked up from germline, CDR1 is MGHRA and CDR2 is YSYEKL. The CDR3 loop reads CASSQPLATSRNSPLHF. CDR3 sequence (DNA): TGCGCCAGCAGCCAACCCCTTGCGACCTCGCGCAATTCACCCCTCCACTTT.

This clonotype was counted at least ten times. The chain joins TRBV6-2 or TRBV6-3 to TRBJ2-5, with 14 positions matching TRBD2. The CDR3 has 17 amino acids. Unmatched junction bases numbered 4, after V lost 2 bases and J lost 2 bases. Germline V gene sequence: CDR1 MNHEY, CDR2 SVGEGT. In nucleotides, the CDR3 is TGTGCCAGCAGTTACCGACTAGCGGGAGGGCGGCAAGAGACCCAGTACTTC. Translating gives CASSYRLAGGRQETQYF.

This clonotype has a handful of counts. The rearrangement links TRBV5-1 to TRBJ2-1, with D perhaps TRBD2 (5 bases). Germline V gives CDR1 SGHRS, CDR2 YFSETQ. The V end lost 4 bases, the J end lost 8 bases, and 7 bases lay between the germline ends. This CDR3 comprises 11 residues. CDR3: CASSGSDEQFF. The CDR3 DNA follows: TGCGCCAGCAGCGGGAGTGATGAGCAGTTCTTC.

CDR3 bases: TGCGCCAGCAGCTTTGTCAGGGGCGATGAGCAGTTCTTC. It codes for CASSFVRGDEQFF. The V gene is TRBV5-1, the J gene TRBJ2-1; D perhaps matches TRBD1 (6 bases). V was trimmed by 2 bases and J by 8 bases, leaving 11 bases between them. Germline values: CDR1 SGHRS, CDR2 YFSETQ. This CDR3 has 13 residues.

There are many counts of this clonotype. The chain has TRBV7-3 and TRBJ2-3; D not certain. Deletions cut 1 base from V and 6 bases from J, with 8 bases between. Germline loops: CDR1 SGHTA, CDR2 FQGTGA. This CDR3 has 13 amino acids. Here the CDR3 reads CASSLREGDTQYF. The CDR3 DNA sequence: TGTGCCAGCAGCTTAAGGGAAGGGGATACGCAGTATTTT.

The chain couples TRBV18 to TRBJ1-4; D not resolved. V was trimmed by 3 bases and J by 4 bases, leaving 9 bases between them. This CDR3 is built from 14 residues. Germline lookup yields CDR1 KGHSH and CDR2 LQKENI. In DNA, the CDR3 is TGTGCCAGCTCACCGCCCGGCCTTAATGAAAAACTGTTTTTT. Protein: CASSPPGLNEKLFF.

The CDR3 loop reads CSARELQGRHEQYF. The CDR3 DNA sequence: TGCAGTGCTAGAGAGTTACAGGGTCGCCACGAGCAGTACTTC. The V and J genes are TRBV20-1 and TRBJ2-7; perhaps TRBD1 as D (6 bases). The germline V gene has CDR1 DFQATT and CDR2 SNEGSKA (reference sequence). The CDR3 runs 14 residues. V dropped 0 bases and J dropped 5 bases, with 14 bases sitting between them.

The chain employs TRBV12-5 and TRBJ2-1, with 7 positions matching TRBD2. V lost 3 bases, J lost 5 bases, and 10 bases stayed unmatched. Germline V lookup: CDR1 LGHNT, CDR2 FRNRAP. The CDR3 is made up of 16 amino acids. In DNA form, the CDR3 reads TGTGCTAGTGGTTTCTCTAGCGGTTTCTCGCACAATGAGCAGTTCTTC. It codes for CASGFSSGFSHNEQFF.

Regarding this clonotype: This may arise from a read error, as a much more abundant clone is one base away. The chain joins TRBV10-1 to TRBJ2-5; D is possibly TRBD1 or TRBD2 (5 bases each). Germline V gene data show CDR1 as WNHNN and CDR2 as SYGVQD (reference sequence). V dropped 7 bases and J dropped 11 bases, with 23 bases sitting between them. The CDR3 length is 14 residues. The CDR3: CASKRGVSDNEQYF. The DNA for the CDR3 is TGCGCCAGCAAAAGGGGAGTTTCGGACAATGAGCAGTACTTC.

This chain joins TRBV4-1 and TRBJ2-5, with TRBD2 identical over 10 bases. The CDR3 has 16 residues. Per germline, CDR1 MGHRA and CDR2 YSYEKL. V was pared by 4 bases and J by 5 bases, with 10 bases of the junction left unmatched. CDR3 nucleotide sequence: TGCGCCAGCAGCCTAAGAAGCGGGGGGGCCTGGGAGACCCAGTACTTC. Protein product: CASSLRSGGAWETQYF.

This chain links TRBV6-6 with TRBJ1-6; D is unresolved. Germline CDR1 MNHNY, CDR2 SVGAGI (reference sequence). The V gene lost 2 bases and the J gene lost 7 bases, with 12 bases spanning the gap. This CDR3 contains 15 residues. CDR3 amino acids: CASSYGELRNSPLHF. The CDR3 bases are TGTGCCAGCAGTTACGGGGAGCTAAGGAATTCACCCCTCCACTTT.

This clonotype was found many times. V gene TRBV5-1 combines with J gene TRBJ1-6; D may be TRBD1 (5 bases). Trimming removed 4 bases at V and 5 bases at J, with 10 bases between. Germline CDR1 reads SGHRS; CDR2 reads YFSETQ. The CDR3 extends over 14 amino acids. CDR3 residues: CASSMGLHNSPLHF. The CDR3, as DNA: TGCGCCAGCAGCATGGGACTTCATAATTCACCCCTCCACTTT.

V is TRBV20-1 and J is TRBJ2-7, with 7 bases that match TRBD2. This CDR3 region has 14 residues. The germline CDR1 and CDR2 sequences are DFQATT and SNEGSKA (reference sequence). With 1 base clipped from V and 6 bases from J, the junction kept 9 bases outside the gene matches. The CDR3 DNA reads TGCAGTGCTAGAGGGGGGGGGGTAGGAAGCGAGCAGTACTTC. This translates into CSARGGGVGSEQYF.

CDR3 sequence (DNA): TGTGCCAGCAGCCAATCCGGGACCTACGAGCAGTACTTC. Translating gives CASSQSGTYEQYF. This chain connects TRBV3-1 to TRBJ2-7, with D possibly matching TRBD2 (5 bases). The CDR3 totals 13 residues. CDR1 is LGHDT and CDR2 is YNNKEL in the germline V gene (reference sequence). V was shortened by 2 bases and J by 2 bases, with 7 bases between the two germline ends.

In this sample, this clonotype turned up many times. V usage is TRBV6-6 and J usage is TRBJ2-5, with TRBD2 matching over 7 bases. Trimming cost V 2 bases and J 11 bases; bases outside gene matches: 2. The CDR3 contains 11 residues. Germline V gene sequence: CDR1 MNHNY, CDR2 SVGAGI (reference sequence). The DNA of the CDR3 is TGTGCCAGCAGTTACGGGAGGGAGCAGTACTTC. Its translation is CASSYGREQYF.

This chain connects TRBV5-1 to TRBJ1-4; D uncertain. With 1 base removed from V and 5 bases from J, the gap between germline ends came to 15 bases. Per the germline V gene, CDR1 is SGHRS and CDR2 is YFSETQ. The CDR3 extends over 16 amino acids. CDR3 sequence: CASSLSGSTENEKLFF. DNA for the CDR3: TGCGCCAGCAGCTTGTCGGGTTCGACGGAAAATGAAAAACTGTTTTTT.

This clonotype was found a few times. The chain carries TRBV28 and TRBJ2-7; 7 bases align to TRBD1. Germline trimming cut 8 bases from V and 3 bases from J; bases unmatched to any gene: 4. CDR3 size: 12 residues. Germline V gene data show CDR1 as MDHEN and CDR2 as SYDVKM. The CDR3 DNA is TGTGCCAGCGCCGACAGGGTCTACGAGCAGTACTTC. Translating gives CASADRVYEQYF.

Comment on this clonotype: Given a much more abundant clone one base away, this may be a read error. V gene TRBV2 combines with J gene TRBJ2-1, with D uncertain. Per germline, CDR1 SNHLY and CDR2 FYNNEI. The CDR3 consists of 11 residues. The V and J ends lost 4 bases and 13 bases respectively, with 11 bases between them. CDR3 sequence: CASSGQETQFF. CDR3 sequence (DNA): TGTGCCAGCAGTGGCCAAGAGACCCAGTTCTTC.

The chain has TRBV11-2 and TRBJ1-1, with D possibly TRBD1 on 5 matching bases. Germline V gene lookup returns CDR1 SGHAT and CDR2 FQNNGV. Deletions cut 5 bases from V and 7 bases from J, with 23 bases between. The CDR3 is 16 amino acids. The CDR3 DNA reads as TGTGCCAGCAGCCGCTTGGGGGGTCAGGATTTAGATGAAGCTTTCTTT. Its protein is CASSRLGGQDLDEAFF.

In its sample, this clonotype was seen many times. The chain uses TRBV20-1 and TRBJ2-7; perhaps TRBD2 as D (6 bases). Trimming left V 3 bases short and J 2 bases short, with 14 bases between. This CDR3 region has 14 residues. Germline CDR1 and CDR2: DFQATT and SNEGSKA (reference sequence). The CDR3 region is CSASPPSVAYEQYF. CDR3 DNA sequence: TGCAGTGCTAGCCCCCCTAGCGTGGCCTACGAGCAGTACTTC.

The CDR3 loop reads CASSPVKRATPSQYF. CDR3 coding DNA: TGTGCCAGCAGCCCCGTGAAGCGGGCAACCCCATCGCAGTATTTT. The chain combines TRBV7-2 with TRBJ2-3; perhaps TRBD2 as D (6 bases). This CDR3 has 15 residues. Germline CDR1 and CDR2: SGHTA and FQGNSA. V was clipped by 5 bases and J by 10 bases, with 22 bases between them.

The chain couples TRBV5-1 to TRBJ1-2; 7 positions match TRBD1. Germline CDR1 reads SGHRS; CDR2 reads YFSETQ. The CDR3 runs to 15 residues. V lost 4 bases to trimming and J lost 0 bases; unmatched junction nucleotides: 6. CDR3 protein: CASSSQGVANYGYTF. The DNA of the CDR3 is TGCGCCAGCAGCAGCCAGGGGGTAGCTAACTATGGCTACACCTTC. The full variable domain, with the rest looked up from reference TRBV5-1 and TRBJ1-2, is KAGVTQTPRYLIKTRGQQVTLSCSPISGHRSVSWYQQTPGQGLQFLFEYFSETQRNKGNFPGRFSGRQFSNSRSEMNVSTLELGDSALYLCASSSQGVANYGYTFGSGTRLTVV.

This clonotype was counted between two and nine times. The chain links TRBV18 to TRBJ1-6, with D maybe TRBD1 (5 bases). The CDR3 is 15 residues long. CDR1 and CDR2 from the germline V gene are KGHSH and LQKENI. The V end was cut by 4 bases, the J end by 14 bases, with 21 bases between. Here the CDR3 DNA reads TGTGCCAGCTCACGCCTGGGGGGGACGGATTCGGCCCTCCACTTT. This translates into CASSRLGGTDSALHF. Supplemented by reference TRBV18 and TRBJ1-6, the full variable domain reads NAGVMQNPRHLVRRRGQEARLRCSPMKGHSHVYWYRQLPEEGLKFMVYLQKENIIDESGMPKERFSAEFPKEGPSILRIQQVVRGDSAAYFCASSRLGGTDSALHFGNGTRLTVT.

The V and J genes are TRBV20-1 and TRBJ2-7; D gene unclear. Germline V CDR1 and CDR2: DFQATT, SNEGSKA (reference sequence). V lost 4 bases and J lost 2, with 12 bases in between. The CDR3 is 13 amino acids. The DNA for the CDR3 is TGCAGTGCTAATCGAGGCAGCACCTACGAGCAGTACTTC. Translation: CSANRGSTYEQYF.

In its sample, this clonotype was seen a few times. The chain is built from TRBV7-2 and TRBJ1-4; D may be TRBD1 (6 bases). Per the germline V gene, CDR1 is SGHTA and CDR2 is FQGNSA. The germline V and J ends were trimmed by 5 bases and 9 bases, with 13 bases remaining between them. The CDR3 contains 13 residues. CDR3 nucleotide sequence: TGTGCCAGCAGCGTAGACCGGGACAAAAAACTGTTTTTT. It codes for CASSVDRDKKLFF.

The chain links TRBV29-1 to TRBJ2-7; 7 bases agree with TRBD1. V shed 7 bases and J 1 base; nucleotides not matched to a gene: 4. The CDR3 spans 12 residues. The germline gives CDR1 SQVTM, CDR2 ANQGSEA. The CDR3 DNA reads as TGCAGCGGACTGACAGGGTCCTACGAGCAGTACTTC. As protein: CSGLTGSYEQYF.